The source of this T cell receptor beta chain is a study of control samples from healthy donors and cancer patients. Data came from immunoSEQ multiplex PCR; TCRdb stores just in-frame clones and leaves some out. The sample yields 78,000 or so clones, more than 80% seen once. Germline V gene lookup returns CDR1 GTSNPN and CDR2 SVGIG (reference sequence). Trimming shortened V by 4 bases and J by 4 bases, and 15 bases separated the two germline ends. CDR3 length: 14 amino acids. The material sequenced was blood. The chain joins TRBV30 to TRBJ2-3; no clear D gene. The TCR was taken from a middle-aged man in good health. This chain's CDR3 is CAWTSVARADTQYF. The DNA of the CDR3 is TGTGCCTGGACGAGCGTCGCTAGAGCAGATACGCAGTATTTT.